One sample yielded the 12 T cell receptor beta chains listed below, sequenced in a study of blood T cell repertoires in COVID-19. Using immunoSEQ multiplex PCR, the repertoire was profiled, and TCRdb retains in-frame clones only, with some absent. The table includes 70,000 to 95,000 clones, 70% to 85% detected once. Sequences were obtained from peripheral blood. The source is an older woman with acute or convalescent COVID-19.

The V call is TRBV7-2, the J call TRBJ1-2; perhaps TRBD1 as D (6 bases). Trimming took off 0 bases at V and 3 bases at J, with 17 bases between the two ends. Germline CDR1 and CDR2: SGHTA and FQGNSA. The CDR3 runs 17 residues. CDR3 nucleotide sequence: TGTGCCAGCAGCTTAGCACAGGGAGGGTCGGCCGACTATGGCTACACCTTC. Translation gives CASSLAQGGSADYGYTF.

The chain couples TRBV12-5 to TRBJ2-2; D is possibly TRBD1 (5 bases). V lost 2 bases, J lost 4 bases, and 14 bases lay in between. The CDR3 sequence is 16 residues long. Germline V gives CDR1 LGHNT, CDR2 FRNRAP. The CDR3: CASGLFQGPITGELFF. CDR3 sequence (DNA): TGTGCTAGTGGTTTGTTTCAGGGCCCGATCACCGGGGAGCTGTTTTTT. Together with reference TRBV12-5 and TRBJ2-2, the CDR3 gives the full variable domain: DARVTQTPRHKVTEMGQEVTMRCQPILGHNTVFWYRQTMMQGLELLAYFRNRAPLDDSGMPKDRFSAEMPDATLATLKIQPSEPRDSAVYFCASGLFQGPITGELFFGEGSRLTVL.

V usage is TRBV20-1 and J usage is TRBJ2-7; tentatively, D is TRBD2 (5 bases). The CDR3 contains 11 residues. Germline V gives CDR1 DFQATT, CDR2 SNEGSKA (reference sequence). V lost 4 bases to trimming and J lost 6 bases, with 10 bases between them. CDR3 residues: CSAKHGIEQYF. CDR3 bases: TGCAGTGCTAAACACGGGATCGAGCAGTACTTC.

In DNA, the CDR3 is TGTGCCAGCAGCCTAAGTCCCGGGGGGGTCTACGAGCAGTACTTC. Translated, it gives CASSLSPGGVYEQYF. The rearrangement links TRBV9 to TRBJ2-7; TRBD2 matches 8 bases. The CDR3 is 15 amino acids. CDR1 and CDR2 (germline): SGDLS, YYNGEE. V lost 4 bases and J lost 3; bases outside the gene matches: 9.

This clone has only one observation. The rearrangement links TRBV27 to TRBJ1-1, with D possibly TRBD1 on 6 matching bases. The V end was cut by 5 bases, the J end by 1 base, with 14 bases between. The germline V gene has CDR1 MNHEY and CDR2 SMNVEV (reference sequence). This CDR3 has 15 amino acids. The chain's CDR3 is CASSNYGTPNTEAFF. The DNA for the CDR3 is TGTGCCAGCAGTAATTACGGGACACCGAACACTGAAGCTTTCTTT.

The chain joins TRBV28 to TRBJ1-5; unclear D gene. Germline V gene data show CDR1 as MDHEN and CDR2 as SYDVKM. V was trimmed by 6 bases and J by 3 bases, leaving 6 bases between them. CDR3 length equals 12 residues. CDR3 sequence (DNA): TGTGCCAGCAGCTTTCTCAATCAGCCCCAGCATTTT. Its protein product is CASSFLNQPQHF. Looking up the rest from reference TRBV28 and TRBJ1-5 gives the full variable domain: DVKVTQSSRYLVKRTGEKVFLECVQDMDHENMFWYRQDPGLGLRLIYFSYDVKMKEKGDIPEGYSVSREKKERFSLILESASTNQTSMYLCASSFLNQPQHFGDGTRLSIL.

The V call is TRBV29-1, the J call TRBJ2-2, with a weak D call TRBD2 (6 bases). CDR3 length: 15 amino acids. V was clipped by 6 bases and J by 5 bases, with 19 bases between them. Germline CDR1 and CDR2: SQVTM and ANQGSEA. CDR3 residues: CSVRRTLGGTGELFF. CDR3 sequence (DNA): TGCAGCGTAAGGAGGACCCTCGGGGGAACCGGGGAGCTGTTTTTT.

The gene calls are TRBV19 and TRBJ1-1; TRBD1 might be the D (6 bases). Germline values: CDR1 LNHDA, CDR2 SQIVND (reference sequence). The CDR3 has 15 residues. V was pared by 3 bases and J by 0 bases, with 11 bases between. CDR3 bases: TGTGCCAGTAGTATCCGGGGGGGCCTGAACACTGAAGCTTTCTTT. Translating gives CASSIRGGLNTEAFF.

This clone was detected a few times. CDR3 bases: TGTGCCTCGGGGCACAGGGGGAAGGGAGGCTACACCTTC. Protein: CASGHRGKGGYTF. This chain links TRBV19 with TRBJ1-2; 8 nucleotides agree with TRBD1. CDR3 size: 13 residues. J gave up 8 bases and V 11 bases, and 13 bases lay outside the gene matches. Germline CDR1 reads LNHDA; CDR2 reads SQIVND (reference sequence).

The chain couples TRBV5-5 to TRBJ1-1; D possibly corresponds to TRBD1 (5 bases). The ends were cut back, 1 base at V and 1 base at J, with 11 bases in the middle. The CDR3 is 15 residues long. Germline values: CDR1 SGHKS, CDR2 YYEKEE (reference sequence). CDR3 sequence (DNA): TGTGCCAGCAGCTTGTTCGGCGGGGGGAACACTGAAGCTTTCTTT. It codes for CASSLFGGGNTEAFF.

V is TRBV9 and J is TRBJ1-5; 7 bases align to TRBD1. Germline V gives CDR1 SGDLS, CDR2 YYNGEE. The CDR3 runs 15 residues. Unmatched junction bases numbered 2, after V lost 2 bases and J lost 0 bases. The CDR3 sequence is CASSVTGDSNQPQHF. The CDR3 DNA follows: TGTGCCAGCAGCGTTACAGGGGATAGCAATCAGCCCCAGCATTTT.

This chain uses TRBV28 with TRBJ1-3; D unclear. This CDR3 has 12 residues. The ends were cut back, 5 bases at V and 7 bases at J, with 9 bases in the middle. The germline V gene encodes CDR1 MDHEN and CDR2 SYDVKM. The CDR3 here is CASSPPGNTIYF. The CDR3 nucleotides read TGTGCCAGCAGTCCTCCCGGGAACACCATATATTTT.